Described below is a single T cell receptor beta chain sequence and its context. As yet, its antigen is unknown. This record comes from a study of post-analysis software for immune sequencing data. Looking at the study overall: Relapsing-remitting, secondary progressive and progressive-relapsing courses of multiple sclerosis were included.

The TCR beta cDNA libraries contained unique molecular identifiers. Each batch of about 0.95 to 11 million T cells produced 500,000 to 600,000 cDNA molecules. TCRdb independently ran MiXCR on the PCR reads; one entry per CDR3 protein. The sample lists about 500,000 distinct CDR3 sequences, 40% to 55% occurring once. General observations from the study: Same-batch preparations were strongly co-clustered by F measure. Among multiple sclerosis patients, normalized Chao1 diversity was significantly below that of controls. Relative to controls, patients had about five TRBV segments at higher frequency, with TRBV5-6, TRBV5-1 and TRBV20-1 among these.

The V end was cut by 6 bases, the J end by 4 bases, with 18 bases between. The CDR3 has 15 amino acids. Germline loops: CDR1 MDHEN, CDR2 SYDVKM. The chain employs TRBV28 and TRBJ2-5; D tentatively reads TRBD1 or TRBD2 (5 bases each). The source is a girl between 10 and 17 years old with multiple sclerosis. Sequencing input: blood. CDR3 nucleotide sequence: TGTGCCAGCAGCACCCCTCTTCCGGGGCGAGAGACCCAGTACTTC. Its translation is CASSTPLPGRETQYF. Variable domain in full (rest from reference TRBV28 and TRBJ2-5): DVKVTQSSRYLVKRTGEKVFLECVQDMDHENMFWYRQDPGLGLRLIYFSYDVKMKEKGDIPEGYSVSREKKERFSLILESASTNQTSMYLCASSTPLPGRETQYFGPGTRLLVL.